This TCR beta chain is from a study of blood T cell repertoires in COVID-19 (TCRdb year 2020). Study-level background: The collaborator samples originated in the United States, Italy and Spain and spanned the acute and convalescent phases of COVID-19. Sample metadata almost always included a de-identified subject ID, COVID-19 status, age in years and sex. Samples were obtained from the ongoing ImmuneRACE study (first 160 participants) and from over 1,000 subjects provided by 6 global collaborators. Deeply sampled blood TCRbeta repertoires from subjects exposed to, actively infected with, or recovered from COVID-19 were included in the dataset. Where available, HLA class I and class II types were taken from metadata supplied by the sample provider and were not determined by assay-based typing. The repertoires were released in a freely available public database intended as a resource for research on the immune response to SARS-CoV-2. The prospective study material was composed of cDNA or gDNA derived from T cells, B-cell-depleted T cells, or PBMCs. The paper as a whole reports these results and caveats: The amount of clinical and demographic metadata varied by source and participant and was provided uncurated.

One collaborating source in Seattle enrolled patients during active infection and followed them longitudinally through the course of disease. Collaborating institutions collected whole blood in K2EDTA tubes following their own protocols. For TCRbeta analysis, collaborators shipped samples in one of three forms: frozen whole blood, isolated PBMCs, or DNA extracted from either of those sample types. Counted from cysteine to phenylalanine, this CDR3 has 17 amino acids. Of the read, only the CDR3 DNA is kept; its 51 bases are in frame from base 1. Trimming removed 3 bases from V and 0 bases from J, leaving 16 bases between the germline ends. CDR1 and CDR2 are read off the germline V gene as MGHRA and YSYEKL. With regard to this clone: Its target antigen remains unknown. The input lacks base qualities; no much larger clone sits a single base away.

TCRbeta CDR3 regions were amplified from genomic DNA using the immunoSEQ Assay, a bias-controlled multiplex PCR. For the original study's pipeline: Within the assay, amplification of reference gene primers was used to estimate how many nucleated cells each sample contained. To quantify the absolute abundance of each unique TCRbeta CDR3 rearrangement, sequence reads were collapsed and filtered. For each sample, productive Simpson clonality was calculated as the square root of Simpson's diversity index over productive rearrangements. The immuneACCESS repertoire file appears here via TCRdb, limited to in-frame rearrangements. These files lack a portion of the clones; in checked studies, under half of the deficit traces to unresolved V genes, and the cause of the others is not known. V and J calls plus clone size are reproduced from that table; the DNA served to infer D and trimming. The sample table records about 210,000 clones; around 80% of these occur just once. In total, the top ten clones hold over 6% of the sample.

The chain was built from TRBV4-1 and TRBJ2-3; TRBD2 is a possible D gene, resting on 6 matching bases. The sample comprised peripheral blood. This receptor was identified in a woman of 80 years or more with COVID-19, enrolled during active disease. The CDR3: CASSHDAESGSTDTQYF. The sequenced DNA: TGCGCCAGCAGCCACGATGCAGAGAGCGGGAGCACAGATACGCAGTATTTT.